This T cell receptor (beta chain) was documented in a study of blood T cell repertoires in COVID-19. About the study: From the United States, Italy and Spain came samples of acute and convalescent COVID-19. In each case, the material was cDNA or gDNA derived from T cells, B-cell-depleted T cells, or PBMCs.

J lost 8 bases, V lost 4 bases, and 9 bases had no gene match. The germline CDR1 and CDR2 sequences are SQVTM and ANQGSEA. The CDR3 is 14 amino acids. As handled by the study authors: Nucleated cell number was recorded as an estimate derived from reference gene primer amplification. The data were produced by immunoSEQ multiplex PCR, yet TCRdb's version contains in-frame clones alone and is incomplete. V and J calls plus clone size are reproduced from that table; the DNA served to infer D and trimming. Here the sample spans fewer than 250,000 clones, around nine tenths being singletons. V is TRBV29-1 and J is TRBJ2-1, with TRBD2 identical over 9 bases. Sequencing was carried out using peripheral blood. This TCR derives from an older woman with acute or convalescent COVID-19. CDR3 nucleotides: TGCAGCGTTGGGGCGGGAGGGCGTCTAGATGAGCAGTTCTTC. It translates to CSVGAGGRLDEQFF.